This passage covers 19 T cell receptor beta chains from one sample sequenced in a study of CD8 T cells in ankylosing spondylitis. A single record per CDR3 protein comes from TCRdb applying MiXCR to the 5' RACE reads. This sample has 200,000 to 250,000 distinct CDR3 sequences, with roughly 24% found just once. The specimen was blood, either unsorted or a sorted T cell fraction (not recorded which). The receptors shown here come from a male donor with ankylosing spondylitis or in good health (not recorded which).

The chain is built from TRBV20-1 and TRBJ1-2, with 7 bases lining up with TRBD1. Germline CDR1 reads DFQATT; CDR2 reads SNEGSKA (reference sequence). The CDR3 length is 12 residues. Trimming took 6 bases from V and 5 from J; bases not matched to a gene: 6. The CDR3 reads CSAKLTGYGYTF. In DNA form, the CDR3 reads TGCAGTGCAAAACTGACAGGGTATGGCTACACCTTC.

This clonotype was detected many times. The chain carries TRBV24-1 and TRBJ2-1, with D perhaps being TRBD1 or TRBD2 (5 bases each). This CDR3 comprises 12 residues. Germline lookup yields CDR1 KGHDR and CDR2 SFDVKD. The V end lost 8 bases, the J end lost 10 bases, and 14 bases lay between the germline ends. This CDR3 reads CATIGSRDEQFF. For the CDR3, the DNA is TGTGCCACCATAGGCAGCCGGGACGAGCAGTTCTTC.

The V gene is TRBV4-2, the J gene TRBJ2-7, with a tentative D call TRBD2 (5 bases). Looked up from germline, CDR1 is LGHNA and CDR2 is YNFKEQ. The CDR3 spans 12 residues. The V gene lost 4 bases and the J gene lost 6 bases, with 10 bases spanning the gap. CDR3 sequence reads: CASSLLRGEQYF. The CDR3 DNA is TGTGCCAGCAGCCTCCTCCGGGGCGAGCAGTACTTC.

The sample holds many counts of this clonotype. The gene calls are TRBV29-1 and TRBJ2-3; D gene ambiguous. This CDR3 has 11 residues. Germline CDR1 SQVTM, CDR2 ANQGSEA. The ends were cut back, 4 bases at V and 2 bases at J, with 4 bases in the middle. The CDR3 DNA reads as TGCAGCGTTGTGTTCACAGATACGCAGTATTTT. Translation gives CSVVFTDTQYF.

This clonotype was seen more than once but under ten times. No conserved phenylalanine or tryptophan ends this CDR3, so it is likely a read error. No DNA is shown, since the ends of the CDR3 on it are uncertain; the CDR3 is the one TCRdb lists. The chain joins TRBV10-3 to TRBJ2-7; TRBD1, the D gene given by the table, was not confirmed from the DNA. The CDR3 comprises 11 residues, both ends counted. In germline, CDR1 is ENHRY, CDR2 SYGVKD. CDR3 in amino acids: CAISGGQLLLL.

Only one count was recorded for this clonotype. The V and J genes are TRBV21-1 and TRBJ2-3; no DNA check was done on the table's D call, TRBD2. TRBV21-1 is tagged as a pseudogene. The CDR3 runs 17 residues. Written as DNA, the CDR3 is TGTGCCAGCAGCTTCACCGGGACTAGGTCGATAGCAGATACGCAGTATTTT. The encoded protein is CASSFTGTRSIADTQYF.

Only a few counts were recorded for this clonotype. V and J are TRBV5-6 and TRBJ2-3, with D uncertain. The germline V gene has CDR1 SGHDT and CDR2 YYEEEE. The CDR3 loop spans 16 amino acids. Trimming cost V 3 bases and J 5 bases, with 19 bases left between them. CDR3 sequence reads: CASSSAPSVKGDTQYF. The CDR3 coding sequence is TGTGCCAGCAGCTCGGCTCCATCAGTGAAGGGAGATACGCAGTATTTT.

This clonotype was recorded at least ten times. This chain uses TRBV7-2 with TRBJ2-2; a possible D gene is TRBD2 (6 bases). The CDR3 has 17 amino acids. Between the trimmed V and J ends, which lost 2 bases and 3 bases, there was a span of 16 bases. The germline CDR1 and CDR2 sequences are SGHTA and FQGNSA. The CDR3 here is CASSLRPRLVDTGELFF. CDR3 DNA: TGTGCCAGCAGCTTAAGGCCCCGACTAGTTGACACCGGGGAGCTGTTTTTT.

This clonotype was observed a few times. The DNA for the CDR3 is TGCAGTGCTAGGATGGAGAACACCATATATTTT. Encoded protein: CSARMENTIYF. This chain joins TRBV20-1 and TRBJ1-3; D is ambiguous. V gave up 3 bases and J gave up 7 bases, with 7 bases separating them. Germline CDR1 is DFQATT and CDR2 is SNEGSKA (reference sequence). CDR3 length equals 11 residues.

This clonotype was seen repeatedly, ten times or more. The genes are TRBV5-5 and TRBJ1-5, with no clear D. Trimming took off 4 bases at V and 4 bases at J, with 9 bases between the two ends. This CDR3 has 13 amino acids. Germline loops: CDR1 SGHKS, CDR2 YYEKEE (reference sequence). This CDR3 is CASSPDQNQPQHF. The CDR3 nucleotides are TGTGCCAGCAGCCCCGACCAAAATCAGCCCCAGCATTTT.

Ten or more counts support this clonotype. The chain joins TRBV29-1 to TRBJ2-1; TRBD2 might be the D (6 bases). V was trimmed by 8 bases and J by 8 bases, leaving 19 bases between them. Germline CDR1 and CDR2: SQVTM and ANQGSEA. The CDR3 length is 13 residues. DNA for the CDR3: TGCAGCCTCAGCGGAGGGGCAGTCGATGAGCAGTTCTTC. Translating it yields CSLSGGAVDEQFF.

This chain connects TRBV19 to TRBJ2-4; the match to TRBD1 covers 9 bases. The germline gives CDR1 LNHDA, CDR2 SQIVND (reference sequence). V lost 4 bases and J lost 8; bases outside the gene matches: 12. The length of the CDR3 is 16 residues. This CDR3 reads CASSTDRGRQGDIQYF. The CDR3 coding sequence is TGTGCCAGTAGTACGGACAGGGGACGACAAGGGGACATTCAGTACTTC.

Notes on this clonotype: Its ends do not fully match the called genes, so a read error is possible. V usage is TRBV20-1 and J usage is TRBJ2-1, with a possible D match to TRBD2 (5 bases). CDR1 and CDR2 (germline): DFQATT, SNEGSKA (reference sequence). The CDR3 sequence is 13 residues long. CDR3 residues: CSARAPSLNEQFF. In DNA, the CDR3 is TGCAGTGCGAGAGCTCCTAGCCTCAATGAGCAGTTCTTC.

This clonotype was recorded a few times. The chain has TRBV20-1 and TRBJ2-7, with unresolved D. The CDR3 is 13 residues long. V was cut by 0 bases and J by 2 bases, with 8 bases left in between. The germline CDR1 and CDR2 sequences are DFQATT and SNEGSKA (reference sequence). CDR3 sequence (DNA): TGCAGTGCTAGAGATAGCCTAGCCTACGAGCAGTACTTC. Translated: CSARDSLAYEQYF.

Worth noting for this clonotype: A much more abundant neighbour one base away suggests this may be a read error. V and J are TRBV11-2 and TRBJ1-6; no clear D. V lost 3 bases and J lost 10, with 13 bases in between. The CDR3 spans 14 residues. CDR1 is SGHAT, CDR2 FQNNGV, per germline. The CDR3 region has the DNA TGTGCCAGCAGCTTTTGTGACTTAAGGTCACCCCTCCACTTT. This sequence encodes CASSFCDLRSPLHF.

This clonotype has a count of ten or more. The CDR3, as DNA: TGTGCCAGCAGTTACTCGAGAGGACAGGGACCTTTGCAGTACTTC. Translation gives CASSYSRGQGPLQYF. The chain couples TRBV6-5 to TRBJ2-7, with 8 bases lining up with TRBD1. The germline V gene has CDR1 MNHEY and CDR2 SVGAGI. The trim removed 0 bases at V and 9 bases at J, leaving 10 bases unmatched. The CDR3 extends over 15 amino acids.

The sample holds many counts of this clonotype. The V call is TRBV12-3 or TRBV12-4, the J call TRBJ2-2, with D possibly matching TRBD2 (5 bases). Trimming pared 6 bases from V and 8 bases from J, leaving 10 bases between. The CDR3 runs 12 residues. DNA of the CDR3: TGTGCCAGCAGGGGAGTGGCGGGGGAGCTGTTTTTT. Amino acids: CASRGVAGELFF.

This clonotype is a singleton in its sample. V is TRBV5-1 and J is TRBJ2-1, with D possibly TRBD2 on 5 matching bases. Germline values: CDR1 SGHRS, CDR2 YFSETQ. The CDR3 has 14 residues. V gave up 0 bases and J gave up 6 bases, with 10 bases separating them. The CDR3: CASSLEHGGNEQFF. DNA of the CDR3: TGCGCCAGCAGCTTGGAACATGGAGGCAATGAGCAGTTCTTC.

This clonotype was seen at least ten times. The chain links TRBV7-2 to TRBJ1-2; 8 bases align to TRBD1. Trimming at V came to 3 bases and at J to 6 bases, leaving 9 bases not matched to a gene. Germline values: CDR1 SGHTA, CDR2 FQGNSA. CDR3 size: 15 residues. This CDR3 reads CASSFRDRTTDGYTF. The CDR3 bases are TGTGCCAGCAGCTTTCGGGACAGGACAACTGATGGCTACACCTTC.